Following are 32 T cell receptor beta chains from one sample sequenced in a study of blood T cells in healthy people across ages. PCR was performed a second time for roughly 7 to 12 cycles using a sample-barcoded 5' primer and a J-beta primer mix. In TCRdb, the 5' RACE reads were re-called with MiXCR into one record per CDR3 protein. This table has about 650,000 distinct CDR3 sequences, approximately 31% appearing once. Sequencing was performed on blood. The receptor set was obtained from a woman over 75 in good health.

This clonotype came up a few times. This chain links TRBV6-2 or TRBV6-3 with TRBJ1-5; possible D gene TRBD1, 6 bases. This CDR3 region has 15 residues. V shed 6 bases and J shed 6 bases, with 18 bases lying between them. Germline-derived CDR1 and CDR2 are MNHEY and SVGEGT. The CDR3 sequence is CASRLGTRGGQPQHF. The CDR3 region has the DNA TGTGCCAGCAGACTCGGGACAAGGGGCGGTCAGCCCCAGCATTTT.

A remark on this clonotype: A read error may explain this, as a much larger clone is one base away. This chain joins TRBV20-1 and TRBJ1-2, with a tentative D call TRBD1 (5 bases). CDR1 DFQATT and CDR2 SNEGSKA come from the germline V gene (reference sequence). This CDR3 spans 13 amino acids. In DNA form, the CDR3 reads TGCAGTGCTATAGATCCGGGACTCTATGGCCACACCTTC. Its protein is CSAIDPGLYGHTF.

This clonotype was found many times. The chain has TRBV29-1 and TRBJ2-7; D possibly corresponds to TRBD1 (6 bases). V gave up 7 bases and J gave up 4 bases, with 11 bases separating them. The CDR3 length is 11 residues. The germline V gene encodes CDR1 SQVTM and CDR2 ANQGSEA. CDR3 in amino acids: CSAADRYEQYF. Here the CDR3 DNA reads TGCAGCGCCGCGGACAGATACGAGCAGTACTTC.

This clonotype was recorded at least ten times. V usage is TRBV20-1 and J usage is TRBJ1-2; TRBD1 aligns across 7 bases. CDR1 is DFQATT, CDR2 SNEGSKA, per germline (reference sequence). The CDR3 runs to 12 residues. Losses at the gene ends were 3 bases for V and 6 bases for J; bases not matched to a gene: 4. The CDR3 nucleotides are TGCAGTGCTAGGCCGGGACAGCATGGCTACACCTTC. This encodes CSARPGQHGYTF.

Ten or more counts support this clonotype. Here the CDR3 DNA reads TGCAGTGCTAGATCCTCTAGCGGGGGGATTGGTACGCAGTATTTT. It specifies CSARSSSGGIGTQYF. This rearrangement joins TRBV20-1 to TRBJ2-3; TRBD2 aligns across 11 bases. Trimming at V came to 2 bases and at J to 8 bases, leaving 9 bases not matched to a gene. Germline assignment: CDR1 DFQATT and CDR2 SNEGSKA (reference sequence). The CDR3 covers 15 residues.

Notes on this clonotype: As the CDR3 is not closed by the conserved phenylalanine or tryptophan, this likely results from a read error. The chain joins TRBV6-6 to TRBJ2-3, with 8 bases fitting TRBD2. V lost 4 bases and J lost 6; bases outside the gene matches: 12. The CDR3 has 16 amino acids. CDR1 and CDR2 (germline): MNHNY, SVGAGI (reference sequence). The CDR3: CASSSMTGGDTDTQYL. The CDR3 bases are TGTGCCAGCAGTTCGATGACCGGGGGGGATACGGATACGCAGTATTTG.

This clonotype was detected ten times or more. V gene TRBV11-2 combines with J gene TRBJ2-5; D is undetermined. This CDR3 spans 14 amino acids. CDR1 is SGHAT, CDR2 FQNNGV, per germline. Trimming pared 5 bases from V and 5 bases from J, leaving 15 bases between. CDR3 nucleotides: TGTGCCAGCAGCCCCCGTAGGTTTGCGGAGACCCAGTACTTC. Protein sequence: CASSPRRFAETQYF.

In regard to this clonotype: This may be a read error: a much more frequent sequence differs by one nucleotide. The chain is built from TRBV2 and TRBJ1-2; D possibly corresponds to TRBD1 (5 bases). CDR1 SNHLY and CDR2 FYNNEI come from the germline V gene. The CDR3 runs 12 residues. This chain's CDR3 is CASTDTNYDYTF. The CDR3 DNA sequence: TGTGCCAGCACGGACACGAACTATGACTACACCTTC.

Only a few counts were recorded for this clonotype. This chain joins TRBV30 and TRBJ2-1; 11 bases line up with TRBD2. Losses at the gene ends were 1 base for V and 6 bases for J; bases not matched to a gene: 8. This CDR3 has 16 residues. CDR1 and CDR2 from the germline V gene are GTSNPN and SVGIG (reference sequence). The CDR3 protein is CAWSGGFSGGANEQFF. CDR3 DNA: TGTGCCTGGAGTGGAGGATTTAGCGGGGGGGCCAATGAGCAGTTCTTC.

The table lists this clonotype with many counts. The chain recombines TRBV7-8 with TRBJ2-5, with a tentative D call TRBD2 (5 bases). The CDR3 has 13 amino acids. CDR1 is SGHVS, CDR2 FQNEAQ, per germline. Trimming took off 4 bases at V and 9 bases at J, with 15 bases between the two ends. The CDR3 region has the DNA TGTGCCAGCAGCTCTCGGGCCCCCGGGGCCCAGTACTTC. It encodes CASSSRAPGAQYF.

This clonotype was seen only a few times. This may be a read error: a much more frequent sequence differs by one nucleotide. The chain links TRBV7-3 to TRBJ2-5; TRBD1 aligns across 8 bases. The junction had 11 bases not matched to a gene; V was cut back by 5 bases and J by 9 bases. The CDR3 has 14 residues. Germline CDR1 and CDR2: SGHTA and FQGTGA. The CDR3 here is CASSSSGGRKAQYF. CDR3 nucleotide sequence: TGTGCCAGCAGCAGTTCAGGGGGCAGGAAGGCCCAGTACTTC.

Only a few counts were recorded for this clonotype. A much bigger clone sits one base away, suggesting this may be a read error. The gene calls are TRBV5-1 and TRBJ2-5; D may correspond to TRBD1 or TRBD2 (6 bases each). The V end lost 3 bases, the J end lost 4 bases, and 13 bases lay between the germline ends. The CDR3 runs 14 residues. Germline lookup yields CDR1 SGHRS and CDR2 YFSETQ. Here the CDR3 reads CASSWVGGGETQYF. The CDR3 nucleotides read TGCGCCAGCAGCTGGGTCGGAGGGGGAGAGACCCAGTACTTC.

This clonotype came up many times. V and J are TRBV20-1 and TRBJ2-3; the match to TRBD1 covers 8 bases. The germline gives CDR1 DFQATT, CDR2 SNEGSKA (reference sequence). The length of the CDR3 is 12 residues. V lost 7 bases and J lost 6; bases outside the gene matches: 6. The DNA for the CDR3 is TGCAGTGTAGGACAGGGCTCGGATACGCAGTATTTT. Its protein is CSVGQGSDTQYF.

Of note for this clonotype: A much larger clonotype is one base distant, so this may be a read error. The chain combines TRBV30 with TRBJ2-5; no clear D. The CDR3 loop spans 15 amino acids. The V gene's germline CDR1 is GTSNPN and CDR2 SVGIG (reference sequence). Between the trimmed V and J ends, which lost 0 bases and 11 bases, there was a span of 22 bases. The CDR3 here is CAWSVLGRTNNEQYF. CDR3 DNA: TGTGCCTGGAGTGTACTGGGTCGGACCAACAATGAGCAGTACTTC. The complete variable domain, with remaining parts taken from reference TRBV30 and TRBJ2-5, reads SQTIHQWPATLVQPVGSPLSLECTVEGTSNPNLYWYRQAAGRGLQLLFYSVGIGQISSEVPQNLSASRPQDRQFILSSKKLLLSDSGFYLCAWSVLGRTNNEQYFGPGTRLLVL.

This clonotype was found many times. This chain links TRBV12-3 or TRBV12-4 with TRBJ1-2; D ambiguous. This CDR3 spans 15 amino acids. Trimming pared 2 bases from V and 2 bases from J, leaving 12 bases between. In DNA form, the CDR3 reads TGTGCCAGCAGTTTACGTAGACGGGCGAACTATGGCTACACCTTC. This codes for CASSLRRRANYGYTF.

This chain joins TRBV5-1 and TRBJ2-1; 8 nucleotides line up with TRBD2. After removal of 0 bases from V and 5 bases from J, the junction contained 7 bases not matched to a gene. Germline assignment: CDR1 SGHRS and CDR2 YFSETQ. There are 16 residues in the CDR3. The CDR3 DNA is TGCGCCAGCAGCTTGGGGCGGACTAGCCGAGACAATGAGCAGTTCTTC. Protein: CASSLGRTSRDNEQFF.

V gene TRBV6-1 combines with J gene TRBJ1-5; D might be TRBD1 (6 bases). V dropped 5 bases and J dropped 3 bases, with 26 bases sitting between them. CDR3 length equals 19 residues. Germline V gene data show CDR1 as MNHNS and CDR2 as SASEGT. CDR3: CASSPVQGLVGINNQPQHF. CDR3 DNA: TGTGCCAGCAGTCCCGTCCAGGGGCTTGTCGGTATTAACAATCAGCCCCAGCATTTT.

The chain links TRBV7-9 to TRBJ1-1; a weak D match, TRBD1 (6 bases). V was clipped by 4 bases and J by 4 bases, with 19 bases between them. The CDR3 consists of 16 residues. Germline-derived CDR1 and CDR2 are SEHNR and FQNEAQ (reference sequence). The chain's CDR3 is CASSYPDRLIGTEAFF. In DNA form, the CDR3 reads TGTGCCAGCAGCTACCCCGACAGGCTGATAGGCACTGAAGCTTTCTTT.

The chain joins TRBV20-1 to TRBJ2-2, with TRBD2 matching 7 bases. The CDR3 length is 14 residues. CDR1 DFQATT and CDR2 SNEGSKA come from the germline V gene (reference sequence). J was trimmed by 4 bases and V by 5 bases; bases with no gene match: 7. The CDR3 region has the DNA TGCAGTGCTTCGTCCGGGACTACCACCGGGGAGCTGTTTTTT. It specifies CSASSGTTTGELFF.

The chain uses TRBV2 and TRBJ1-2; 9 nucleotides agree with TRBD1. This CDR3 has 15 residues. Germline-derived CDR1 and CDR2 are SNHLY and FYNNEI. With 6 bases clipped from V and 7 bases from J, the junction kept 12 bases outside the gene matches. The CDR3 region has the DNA TGTGCCAGCAGGGACACTCGGACAGGGGCATCTGGCTACACCTTC. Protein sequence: CASRDTRTGASGYTF.

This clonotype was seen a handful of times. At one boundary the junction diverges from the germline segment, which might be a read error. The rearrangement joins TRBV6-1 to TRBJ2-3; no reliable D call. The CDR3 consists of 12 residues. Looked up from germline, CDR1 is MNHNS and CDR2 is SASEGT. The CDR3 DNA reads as TGTGCCAGCAGTGAAGACCCAGATGCGCAGTATTTT. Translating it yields CASSEDPDAQYF.

Here the CDR3 reads CATSLKVSGNTIYF. The CDR3 DNA reads as TGTGCCACCTCACTTAAGGTCTCTGGAAACACCATATATTTT. The chain uses TRBV11-2 and TRBJ1-3, with unresolved D. V lost 10 bases and J 0 bases, leaving 13 bases between the germline ends. CDR3 length: 14 residues. From germline, CDR1 is SGHAT and CDR2 FQNNGV.

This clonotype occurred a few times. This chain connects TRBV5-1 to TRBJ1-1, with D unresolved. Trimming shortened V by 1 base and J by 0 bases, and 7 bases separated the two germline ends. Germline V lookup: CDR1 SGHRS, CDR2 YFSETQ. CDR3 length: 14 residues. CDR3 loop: CASSLSSMNTEAFF. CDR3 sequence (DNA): TGCGCCAGCAGCTTGTCCAGCATGAACACTGAAGCTTTCTTT.

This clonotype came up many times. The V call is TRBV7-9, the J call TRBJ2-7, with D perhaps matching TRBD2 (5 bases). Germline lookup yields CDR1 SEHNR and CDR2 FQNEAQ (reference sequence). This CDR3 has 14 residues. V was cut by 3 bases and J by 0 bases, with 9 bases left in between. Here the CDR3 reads CASSFDYSSYEQYF. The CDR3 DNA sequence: TGTGCCAGCAGCTTCGACTATAGCTCCTACGAGCAGTACTTC.

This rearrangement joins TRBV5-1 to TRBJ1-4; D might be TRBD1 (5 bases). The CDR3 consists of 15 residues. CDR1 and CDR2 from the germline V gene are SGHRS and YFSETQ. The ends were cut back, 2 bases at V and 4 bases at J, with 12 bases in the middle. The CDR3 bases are TGCGCCAGCAGCTTCGAGTCAGGGCGTAATGAAAAACTGTTTTTT. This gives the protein CASSFESGRNEKLFF.

CDR3 in amino acids: CASSLVPGQVPYGYTF. DNA for the CDR3: TGTGCCAGCAGTCTAGTCCCGGGACAGGTGCCCTATGGCTACACCTTC. This sequence joins TRBV28 and TRBJ1-2; TRBD1 matches 8 bases. After removal of 5 bases from V and 4 bases from J, the junction contained 12 bases not matched to a gene. Germline CDR1 and CDR2: MDHEN and SYDVKM. The CDR3 extends over 16 amino acids.

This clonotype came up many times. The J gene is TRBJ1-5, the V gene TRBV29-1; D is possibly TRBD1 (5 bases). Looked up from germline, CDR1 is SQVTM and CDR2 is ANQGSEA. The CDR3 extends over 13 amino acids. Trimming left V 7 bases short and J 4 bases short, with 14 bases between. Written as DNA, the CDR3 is TGCAGCGCCGGGGGAGGGCGAAATCAGCCCCAGCATTTT. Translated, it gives CSAGGGRNQPQHF.

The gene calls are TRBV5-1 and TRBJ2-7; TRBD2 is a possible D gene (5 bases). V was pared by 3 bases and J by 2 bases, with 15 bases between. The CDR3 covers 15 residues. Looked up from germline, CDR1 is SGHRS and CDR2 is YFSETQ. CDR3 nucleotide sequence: TGCGCCAGCAGCTATGACGAGAGACTACCCTACGAGCAGTACTTC. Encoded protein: CASSYDERLPYEQYF.

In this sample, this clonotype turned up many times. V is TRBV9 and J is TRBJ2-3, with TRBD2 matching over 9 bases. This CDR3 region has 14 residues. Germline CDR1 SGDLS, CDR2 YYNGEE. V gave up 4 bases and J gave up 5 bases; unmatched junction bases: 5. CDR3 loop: CASSLRRGGDTQYF. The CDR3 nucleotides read TGTGCCAGCAGCCTCCGGCGGGGGGGAGATACGCAGTATTTT.

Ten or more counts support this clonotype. In DNA form, the CDR3 reads TGTGCCAGCAGCGACTTGCGGGGGGCTAGCACAGATACGCAGTATTTT. As protein: CASSDLRGASTDTQYF. The chain uses TRBV3-1 and TRBJ2-3, with 8 bases lining up with TRBD2. Losses at the gene ends were 5 bases for V and 0 bases for J; bases not matched to a gene: 7. CDR3 length equals 16 residues. The germline gives CDR1 LGHDT, CDR2 YNNKEL (reference sequence).

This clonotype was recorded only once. The CDR3 loop reads CASSLVSPITDTQYF. CDR3 nucleotide sequence: TGCGCCAGCAGCTTGGTATCCCCGATCACAGATACGCAGTATTTT. The J gene is TRBJ2-3, the V gene TRBV5-1; D remains ambiguous. The ends were cut back, 0 bases at V and 2 bases at J, with 10 bases in the middle. This CDR3 spans 15 amino acids. The germline CDR1 and CDR2 sequences are SGHRS and YFSETQ.

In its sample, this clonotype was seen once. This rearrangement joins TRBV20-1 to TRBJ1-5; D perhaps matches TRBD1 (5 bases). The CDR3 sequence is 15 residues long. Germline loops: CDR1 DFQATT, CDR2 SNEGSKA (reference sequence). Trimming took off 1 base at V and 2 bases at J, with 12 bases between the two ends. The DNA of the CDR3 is TGCAGTGCTAGAGGCGGGGCGCGAGGCAATCAGCCCCAGCATTTT. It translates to CSARGGARGNQPQHF.